This T cell receptor beta chain was identified during a study of identical twins. The CDR3 is 15 residues long. Germline CDR1 is SGHTA and CDR2 is FQGTGA. V lost 2 bases and J lost 3, with 10 bases in between. TCRdb re-called the 5' RACE reads through MiXCR, storing one row per CDR3 protein. Here the sample spans about 720,000 distinct CDR3 sequences, over 8.5% being singletons. The same data also contributed to another study, on yellow fever vaccine responses in identical twins. That study reports: Twins reportedly had a vaccine T cell response that seemed partly convergent, partly personalized.

The source material was PBMCs. The sequence was collected from a woman between 18 and 30 years old in good health. The chain has TRBV7-3 and TRBJ1-4; TRBD1 might be the D (6 bases). The CDR3 here is CASSLSGQPNEKLFF. For the CDR3, the DNA is TGTGCCAGCAGCTTATCAGGACAGCCTAATGAAAAACTGTTTTTT.